A single TCR beta chain is shown here with its context. What it binds is not known. The CDR3 loop spans 15 amino acids. V was shortened by 3 bases and J by 7 bases, with 15 bases between the two germline ends. This sample's RNA came from whole unsorted tissue. Between August and November 2014, newly diagnosed, chemotherapy-naive lung cancer patients underwent thoracic surgery in China. A modified ARM-PCR protocol with three rounds of nested PCR amplified TCRbeta. TCRdb re-derived calls from the multiplex PCR reads in MiXCR, one entry per CDR3 protein. The table lists roughly 220,000 distinct CDR3 sequences, less than 80% of them singletons. This record comes from a study of tumor and adjacent non-tumor tissue in lung cancer. General study results and limits: Compared with tumor, normal lung showed significantly lower TCR diversity.

The rearrangement joins TRBV12-3 or TRBV12-4 to TRBJ1-4; D might be TRBD1 (5 bases). The TCR was taken from a man aged 55-75 years with non-small cell lung cancer. Sequenced material: lung tumor tissue. The CDR3 protein is CASSFPMGVREKLFF. The CDR3 nucleotides are TGTGCCAGCAGTTTCCCTATGGGGGTTCGTGAAAAACTGTTTTTT.